The clone carrying this TCR beta chain occurred many times. Its antigen is unidentified. Germline CDR1 reads SGHTA; CDR2 reads FQGNSA. The CDR3 consists of 16 residues. The V segment lost 3 bases and the J segment 2 bases; nucleotides outside the gene matches: 5. This specimen comes from a study of shared clonotypes between healthy human individuals. In the study overall: There were three CD4 naive, three CD4 memory, two CD8 naive and one CD8 memory plates per donor.

TCRdb's table, derived via immunoSEQ multiplex PCR, lists solely in-frame clones and lacks some. In the table there are hundreds of thousands of clones, around three quarters of which are singletons. Study results and caveats: The sharing of approximately 4.6% of naive CD4 clonotypes was seen across a few donors. Estimated clonotype richness was generally higher in naive than memory subsets.

Input material: memory CD4+ T cells sorted from blood. Subset given: CD45RA-negative fraction. This receptor was taken from a woman under 40 in good health. J is TRBJ1-5 and V is TRBV7-2, with 9 positions matching TRBD1. CDR3 protein: CASSLPDRGGNQPQHF. The CDR3 DNA reads TGTGCCAGCAGCTTGCCGGACAGGGGAGGCAATCAGCCCCAGCATTTT.